Below are 5 T cell receptor beta chains sequenced from a single sample in a study of shared clonotypes between healthy human individuals. The table came from immunoSEQ multiplex PCR; TCRdb's copy has only in-frame clones and leaves some out. This sample has about 580,000 clones, with roughly 98% found just once. Positively selected for CCR7, the CD45RO-negative cells used as naive CD8 cells excluded terminally differentiated effector memory CD45RA+ cells. The specimen sequenced was naive CD8+ T cells sorted from blood. Every receptor here comes from a man aged 30-40 years in good health.

V is TRBV27 and J is TRBJ2-2, with TRBD1 identical over 11 bases. This CDR3 contains 16 residues. Per the germline V gene, CDR1 is MNHEY and CDR2 is SMNVEV (reference sequence). Trimming took 2 bases from V and 6 from J; bases not matched to a gene: 5. The CDR3 DNA is TGTGCCAGCAGTTTACGGGGGACAGGGGGTCCCGGGGAGCTGTTTTTT. Translating it yields CASSLRGTGGPGELFF.

The J gene is TRBJ2-5, the V gene TRBV27; 9 positions match TRBD2. Germline CDR1 MNHEY, CDR2 SMNVEV (reference sequence). V lost 6 bases to trimming and J lost 0 bases; unmatched junction nucleotides: 8. This CDR3 has 16 amino acids. The CDR3 DNA sequence: TGTGCCAGCAGGCCCTCACTAGCGGGCTACCAAGAGACCCAGTACTTC. The encoded protein is CASRPSLAGYQETQYF.

This chain links TRBV6-6 with TRBJ2-5, with 9 bases lining up with TRBD2. In germline, CDR1 is MNHNY, CDR2 SVGAGI (reference sequence). The CDR3 is 16 residues long. The V segment lost 0 bases and the J segment 1 base; nucleotides outside the gene matches: 3. The CDR3 bases are TGTGCCAGCAGTTACTCCGGACTAGCGATCCAAGAGACCCAGTACTTC. Translated: CASSYSGLAIQETQYF.

This clone was counted a single time. This CDR3 is CASSLSRGRLANYEQYF. Written as DNA, the CDR3 is TGTGCCAGCAGCTTGTCGAGGGGGCGGCTAGCGAATTACGAGCAGTACTTC. The rearrangement uses TRBV5-6 and TRBJ2-7, with TRBD1 as a possible D gene (7 bases). The germline V gene has CDR1 SGHDT and CDR2 YYEEEE. The CDR3 loop spans 17 amino acids. Trimming cost V 1 base and J 4 bases, with 21 bases left between them. Full variable domain (missing parts from reference TRBV5-6 and TRBJ2-7): DAGVTQSPTHLIKTRGQQVTLRCSPKSGHDTVSWYQQALGQGPQFIFQYYEEEERQRGNFPDRFSGHQFPNYSSELNVNALLLGDSALYLCASSLSRGRLANYEQYFGPGTRLTVT.

The J gene is TRBJ2-5, the V gene TRBV7-6, with unresolved D. Per germline, CDR1 SGHVS and CDR2 FNYEAQ. Trimming pared 1 base from V and 0 bases from J, leaving 9 bases between. This CDR3 contains 15 residues. Here the CDR3 reads CASSLGDVYQETQYF. The CDR3 DNA reads TGTGCCAGCAGCTTAGGAGACGTGTACCAAGAGACCCAGTACTTC.